This T cell receptor (beta chain) emerged from a study of cytomegalovirus exposure and HLA in healthy donors. General study findings and limits: It was confirmed in vitro that three of the CMV-associated chains were specific for CMV antigens. The records held CMV serostatus as the only immune exposure information. Both high specificity and high sensitivity reportedly marked the classifier's diagnosis of cytomegalovirus status.

Germline CDR1 is SNHLY and CDR2 is FYNNEI. Unmatched junction bases numbered 6, after V lost 8 bases and J lost 11 bases. The CDR3 totals 11 residues. The PCR made use of 60 Vbeta and 13 Jbeta primers. TCRdb's table, derived via immunoSEQ multiplex PCR, lists solely in-frame clones and lacks some. Of around 93,000 clones in the sample, about 66% were seen once. Remarks on this clone: The antigen is unknown.

Specimen: PBMCs. The receptor comes from a boy younger than 18 in good health and CMV-seropositive. V usage is TRBV2 and J usage is TRBJ1-5; 7 nucleotides align to TRBD1. CDR3 region: CASQDRATQHF. DNA for the CDR3: TGTGCCAGCCAAGACAGGGCGACCCAGCATTTT.